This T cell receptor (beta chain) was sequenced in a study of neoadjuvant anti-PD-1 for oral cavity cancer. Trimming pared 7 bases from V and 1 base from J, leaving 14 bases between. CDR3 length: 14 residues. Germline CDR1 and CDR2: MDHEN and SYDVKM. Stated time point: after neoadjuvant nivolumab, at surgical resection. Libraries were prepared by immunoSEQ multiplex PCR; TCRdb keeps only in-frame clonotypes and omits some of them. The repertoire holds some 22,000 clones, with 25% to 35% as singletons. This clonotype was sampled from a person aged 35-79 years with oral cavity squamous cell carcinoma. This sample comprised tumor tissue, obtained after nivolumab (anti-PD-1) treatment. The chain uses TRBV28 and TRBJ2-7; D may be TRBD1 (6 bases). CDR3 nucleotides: TGTGCCAGCACCTATCTGGGGGCTTCCTACGAGCAGTACTTC. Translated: CASTYLGASYEQYF.